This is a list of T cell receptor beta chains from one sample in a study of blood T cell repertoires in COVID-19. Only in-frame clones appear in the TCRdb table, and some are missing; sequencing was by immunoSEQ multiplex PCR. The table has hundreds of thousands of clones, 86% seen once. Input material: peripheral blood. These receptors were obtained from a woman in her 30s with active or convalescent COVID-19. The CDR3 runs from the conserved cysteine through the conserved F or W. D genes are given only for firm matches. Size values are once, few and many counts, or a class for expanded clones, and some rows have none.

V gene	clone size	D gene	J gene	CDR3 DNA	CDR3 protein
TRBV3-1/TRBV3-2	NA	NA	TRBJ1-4	TGTGCCAGCAGCCATGAGGTCCCCGACCTCCGAGAAAAACTGTTTTTT	CASSHEVPDLREKLFF
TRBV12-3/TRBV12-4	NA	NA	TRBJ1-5	TGTGCCAGCAGTCGGACAGATCAGCCCCAGCATTTT	CASSRTDQPQHF
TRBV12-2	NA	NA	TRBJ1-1	TGTGCAAGGGGGACAAGGGAGACTGAAGCTTTCTTT	CARGTRETEAFF
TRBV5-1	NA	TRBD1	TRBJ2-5	TGCGCCAGCAGCTGGGGGACAGTGGTACAAGAGACCCAGTACTTC	CASSWGTVVQETQYF
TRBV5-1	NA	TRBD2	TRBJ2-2	TGCGCCAGCCTGGGGGGGATCGACACCGGGGAGCTGTTTTTT	CASLGGIDTGELFF
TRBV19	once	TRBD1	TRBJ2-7	TGTGCCCGAATAGGGACAGGGAATGCCTACGAGCAGTACTTC	CARIGTGNAYEQYF
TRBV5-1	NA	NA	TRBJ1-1	TGCGCCAGCAGCACAACAGGTGTTGAAGCTTTCTTT	CASSTTGVEAFF
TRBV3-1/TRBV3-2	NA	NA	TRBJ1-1	TGTGCCAGCAGCCACGGGGTGAGGACTGAAGCTTTCTTT	CASSHGVRTEAFF
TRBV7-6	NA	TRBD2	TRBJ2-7	TGTGCCAGCAGCTTAGATCCTAGCGGCTCCTACGAGCAGTACTTC	CASSLDPSGSYEQYF
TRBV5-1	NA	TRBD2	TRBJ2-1	TGCGCCAGCAGCTTGGCACGGACTAGCGGGTACAATGAGCAGTTCTTC	CASSLARTSGYNEQFF
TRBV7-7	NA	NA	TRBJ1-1	TGTGCCAGCAGCCAAACTATGAACACTGAAGCTTTCTTT	CASSQTMNTEAFF
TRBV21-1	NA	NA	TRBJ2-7	TGTGCCAGCAGCAAAGGTTGCGGGGACGGGAGGATCCACGAGCAGTACTTC	CASSKGCGDGRIHEQYF
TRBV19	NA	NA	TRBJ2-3	TGTGCCAGTAGTATAGACCAAAGGGGGGGTACAAAAACAGGTACGCAGTATTTT	CASSIDQRGGTKTGTQYF
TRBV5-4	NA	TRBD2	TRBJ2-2	TGTGCCAGCAGCTTGCGGCGGGAGATAGACACCGGGGAGCTGTTTTTT	CASSLRREIDTGELFF
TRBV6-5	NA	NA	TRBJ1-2	TGTGCCAGCAGTCCCCTCCGCGCATCTAACTATGGCTACACCTTC	CASSPLRASNYGYTF
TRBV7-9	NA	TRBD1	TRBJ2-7	TGTGCCAGCAGCTCAGGGGGACAGGGCTCCTACGAGCAGTACTTC	CASSSGGQGSYEQYF
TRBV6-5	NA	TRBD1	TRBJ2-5	TGTGCCAGCAACCCGACAGGGTTAGAGACCCAGTACTTC	CASNPTGLETQYF
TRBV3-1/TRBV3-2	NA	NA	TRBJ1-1	TGTGCCAGCAGCCAAGAGGCCGCTCATGAAGCTTTCTTT	CASSQEAAHEAFF
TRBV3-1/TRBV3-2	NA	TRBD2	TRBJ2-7	TGTGCCAGCAGCCAAATGTCTAGCGGTAGCTCCTACGAGCAGTACTTC	CASSQMSSGSSYEQYF
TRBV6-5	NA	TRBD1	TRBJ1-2	TGTGCCAGCAGTTACAGGGACAGATTCCCGATCTATGGCTACACCTTC	CASSYRDRFPIYGYTF
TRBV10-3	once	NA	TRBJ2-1	TGTGCCACTGAACAGGGAAATGAGCAGTTCTTC	CATEQGNEQFF
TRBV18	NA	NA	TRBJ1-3	TGTGCCAGCTCACCACCGGGAGGGTATGGAAACACCATATATTTT	CASSPPGGYGNTIYF
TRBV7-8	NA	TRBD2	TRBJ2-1	TGTGCCAGCAGCTCGGGGAGACTAGCGGGAGGTGGTGATGAGCAGTTCTTC	CASSSGRLAGGGDEQFF
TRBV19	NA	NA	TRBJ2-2	TGTGCCAGTAGTATGACAGGGAACACCGGGGAGCTGTTTTTT	CASSMTGNTGELFF
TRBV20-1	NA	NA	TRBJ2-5	TGCAGTGCTCCCGGTCAAGAGACCCAGTACTTC	CSAPGQETQYF
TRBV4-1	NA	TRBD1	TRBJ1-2	TGCGCCAGCAGCCTCACTCTCCGGGACAGGGCTGGCTACACCTTC	CASSLTLRDRAGYTF
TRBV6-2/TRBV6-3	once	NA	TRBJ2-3	TGTGCCAGCAGTTACTCGTATGTGGAGGTTTCAGATACGCAGTATTTT	CASSYSYVEVSDTQYF
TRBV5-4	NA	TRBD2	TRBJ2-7	TGTGCCAGCAGCTTTTTGACTAGCGGGGGGCGGGACGAGCAGTACTTC	CASSFLTSGGRDEQYF
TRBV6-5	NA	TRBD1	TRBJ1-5	TGTGCCAGCAGCCGGACAGGGGGCCAGCCCCAGCATTTT	CASSRTGGQPQHF
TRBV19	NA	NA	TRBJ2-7	TGTGCCAGTAGTATATCGGGCGGGAAGTCCTACGAGCAGTACTTC	CASSISGGKSYEQYF
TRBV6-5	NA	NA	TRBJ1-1	TGTGCCAGCACCCAGGTTGAAGCTTTCTTT	CASTQVEAFF
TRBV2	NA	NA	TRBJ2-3	TGTGCCAGCAGCACGGGAACTAGCACAGATACGCAGTATTTT	CASSTGTSTDTQYF
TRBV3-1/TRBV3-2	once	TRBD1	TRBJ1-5	TGTGCCAGCAGCCATAGACAGGGTGGAGGCAATCAGCCCCAGCATTTT	CASSHRQGGGNQPQHF
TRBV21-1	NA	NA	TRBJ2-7	TGTGCCAGCAGCCCTCGTCTTGGAGCGCGCACCCTCTCCTACGAGCAGTACTTC	CASSPRLGARTLSYEQYF
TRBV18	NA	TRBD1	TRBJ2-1	TGTGCCAGCTGCACCGGGACAGGGACCAATGAGCAGTTCTTC	CASCTGTGTNEQFF
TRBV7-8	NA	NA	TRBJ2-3	TGTGCCAGCAGCTTTCCCGGGGCAGATACGCAGTATTTT	CASSFPGADTQYF
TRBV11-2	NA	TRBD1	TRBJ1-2	TGTGCCAGCAGGTCGCCGGGACAGGGGTATGGCTACACCTTC	CASRSPGQGYGYTF
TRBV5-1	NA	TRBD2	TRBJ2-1	TGCGCCAGCAGCTTGGCCCAAGTTGTAGCGGGAGTCAATGAGCAGTTCTTC	CASSLAQVVAGVNEQFF
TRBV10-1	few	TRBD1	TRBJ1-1	TGCGCCAGCAGTGAGACGACAGGGGGTGACGCTTTCTTT	CASSETTGGDAFF
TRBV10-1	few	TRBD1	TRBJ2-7	TGCGCCAGCAGCGAGGCCTGGACAGGGGGCTCCTACGAGCAGTACTTC	CASSEAWTGGSYEQYF
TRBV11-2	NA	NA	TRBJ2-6	TGTGCCAGCAGCCGAGGCGGGAACGTCCTGACTTTC	CASSRGGNVLTF
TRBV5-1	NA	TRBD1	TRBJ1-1	TGCGCCAGCAGCCCCGGACAGGGTCTGACTGAAGCTTTCTTT	CASSPGQGLTEAFF
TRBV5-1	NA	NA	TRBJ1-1	TGCGCCAGCAGCCCGCTGGGGGCGGACACTGAAGCTTTCTTT	CASSPLGADTEAFF
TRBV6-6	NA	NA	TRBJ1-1	TGTGCCAGCAGTTGGGGGGGCAGGGCGAACACTGAAGCTTTCTTT	CASSWGGRANTEAFF
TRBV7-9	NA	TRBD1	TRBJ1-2	TGTGCCAGCAGCTCACAGGGGGCAGTTGGCTACACCTTC	CASSSQGAVGYTF
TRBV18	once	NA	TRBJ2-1	TGTGCCAGCTCACCCTCAGGGAATGAGCAGTTCTTC	CASSPSGNEQFF
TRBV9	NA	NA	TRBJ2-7	TGTGCCAGCAGCCCTCAAGGTACGGCAGGCTACGAGCAGTACTTC	CASSPQGTAGYEQYF
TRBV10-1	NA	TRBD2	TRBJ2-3	TGCGCCAGCAGTCTCTACCTAGCGGGAGGCACCCCAGATACGCAGTATTTT	CASSLYLAGGTPDTQYF
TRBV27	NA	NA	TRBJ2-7	TGTGCCAGCAGCCCACTAGACAGGTCGGCCTACGAGCAGTACTTC	CASSPLDRSAYEQYF